These 23 T cell receptor beta chains originate from one sample sequenced in a study of chemoradiotherapy in HPV16-positive cancers. The assay was immunoSEQ multiplex PCR, and TCRdb's table has in-frame clones only and misses some. This table holds about 1,000 clones, less than 95% found once. The sequences come from tumor tissue, collected from a patient who underwent chemoradiotherapy. The receptor set was obtained from a human donor with HPV-associated anogenital cancer.

The V call is TRBV29-1, the J call TRBJ2-1; 7 bases are shared with TRBD1. V dropped 3 bases and J dropped 9; count of bases not matched to a gene: 11. The CDR3 extends over 14 amino acids. Per the germline V gene, CDR1 is SQVTM and CDR2 is ANQGSEA. CDR3 residues: CSVDLGPGGIEQFF. DNA for the CDR3: TGCAGCGTTGACCTGGGACCAGGGGGTATTGAGCAGTTCTTC.

The chain combines TRBV5-4 with TRBJ1-1; D is uncertain. V lost 2 bases and J lost 2, with 7 bases in between. Germline V lookup: CDR1 SGHNT, CDR2 YYREEE (reference sequence). This CDR3 contains 13 residues. CDR3 nucleotides: TGTGCCAGCAGCTTCTCGGGAAACACTGAAGCTTTCTTT. Translated: CASSFSGNTEAFF.

The V call is TRBV2, the J call TRBJ2-6; tentative D call: TRBD1 (5 bases). The V gene's germline CDR1 is SNHLY and CDR2 FYNNEI. The CDR3 loop spans 17 amino acids. The V and J ends lost 3 bases and 0 bases respectively, with 12 bases between them. As DNA, the CDR3 is TGTGCCAGCAGTGAGTTGGCAGGGTACTCTGGGGCCAACGTCCTGACTTTC. Translation gives CASSELAGYSGANVLTF. Combining the CDR3 with reference TRBV2 and TRBJ2-6 gives the whole variable domain EPEVTQTPSHQVTQMGQEVILRCVPISNHLYFYWYRQILGQKVEFLVSFYNNEISEKSEIFDDQFSVERPDGSNFTLKIRSTKLEDSAMYFCASSELAGYSGANVLTFGAGSRLTVL.

The chain recombines TRBV19 with TRBJ1-2; a weak D match, TRBD1 (6 bases). From germline, CDR1 is LNHDA and CDR2 SQIVND (reference sequence). The CDR3 totals 17 residues. The V and J ends lost 1 base and 3 bases respectively, with 18 bases between them. This chain's CDR3 is CASSIVHRPQGDYGYTF. The CDR3 DNA sequence: TGTGCCAGTAGTATAGTTCATCGCCCACAGGGAGACTATGGCTACACCTTC.

The V and J genes are TRBV11-3 and TRBJ2-1, with unresolved D. The germline V and J ends were trimmed by 5 bases and 0 bases, with 11 bases remaining between them. CDR1 is SGHNT and CDR2 is YENEEA in the germline V gene. This CDR3 comprises 15 residues. CDR3 in amino acids: CASSLRSSSYNEQFF. The DNA for the CDR3 is TGTGCCAGCAGCCTCCGATCCAGCTCCTACAATGAGCAGTTCTTC. Based on the CDR3 plus reference TRBV11-3 and TRBJ2-1, the full variable domain is EAGVVQSPRYKIIEKKQPVAFWCNPISGHNTLYWYLQNLGQGPELLIRYENEEAVDDSQLPKDRFSAERLKGVDSTLKIQPAELGDSAVYLCASSLRSSSYNEQFFGPGTRLTVL.

This clone was seen more than once but under ten times. The V gene is TRBV29-1, the J gene TRBJ2-7; D perhaps matches TRBD1 (6 bases). From germline, CDR1 is SQVTM and CDR2 ANQGSEA. The germline V and J ends were trimmed by 7 bases and 3 bases, with 19 bases remaining between them. This CDR3 spans 14 amino acids. CDR3 bases: TGCAGCGCAGCCAGCCCCGGACAGAACTACGAGCAGTACTTC. Encoded protein: CSAASPGQNYEQYF.

The CDR3 DNA sequence: TGTGCCAGCAGCCAAGGTACTAGCGGGGGGGAGAATGAGCAGTTCTTC. This encodes CASSQGTSGGENEQFF. The J gene is TRBJ2-1, the V gene TRBV4-2; 13 nucleotides match TRBD2. The J segment lost 7 bases and the V segment lost 1 base, leaving 4 bases of the junction unmatched. The CDR3 sequence is 16 residues long. CDR1 is LGHNA and CDR2 is YNFKEQ in the germline V gene.

This chain connects TRBV30 to TRBJ1-5; D is unresolved. This CDR3 is built from 14 residues. Germline V gene lookup returns CDR1 GTSNPN and CDR2 SVGIG (reference sequence). V was pared by 2 bases and J by 7 bases, with 15 bases between. The CDR3 region is CAWSLSSLTQPQHF. CDR3 DNA: TGTGCCTGGAGTCTGAGTTCGCTAACGCAGCCCCAGCATTTT.

J is TRBJ1-5 and V is TRBV19, with 7 bases aligning to TRBD1. This CDR3 region has 16 residues. Unmatched junction bases numbered 10, after V lost 6 bases and J lost 2 bases. From germline, CDR1 is LNHDA and CDR2 SQIVND (reference sequence). CDR3 in DNA: TGTGCCAGTAGGGGAAGGGGGCCGAGGGGCAATCAGCCCCAGCATTTT. This codes for CASRGRGPRGNQPQHF.

This clone was picked up one time. The genes are TRBV28 and TRBJ2-4, with D possibly matching TRBD1 (5 bases). Trimming cost V 1 base and J 8 bases, with 12 bases left between them. The CDR3 is made up of 14 amino acids. CDR1 and CDR2 (germline): MDHEN, SYDVKM. CDR3 sequence reads: CASSLSPEGDIQYF. In DNA, the CDR3 is TGTGCCAGCAGTTTATCTCCCGAAGGGGACATTCAGTACTTC. Looking up the rest from reference TRBV28 and TRBJ2-4 gives the full variable domain: DVKVTQSSRYLVKRTGEKVFLECVQDMDHENMFWYRQDPGLGLRLIYFSYDVKMKEKGDIPEGYSVSREKKERFSLILESASTNQTSMYLCASSLSPEGDIQYFGAGTRLSVL.

In its sample, this clone was seen once. The chain couples TRBV28 to TRBJ1-5; the D gene is possibly TRBD1 (5 bases). The V gene's germline CDR1 is MDHEN and CDR2 SYDVKM. This CDR3 spans 15 amino acids. The V end lost 3 bases, the J end lost 5 bases, and 14 bases lay between the germline ends. The CDR3 protein is CASSFTGPTYQPQHF. The DNA of the CDR3 is TGTGCCAGCAGTTTCACGGGGCCTACTTATCAGCCCCAGCATTTT.

J is TRBJ1-2 and V is TRBV19; possibly TRBD1 for D (6 bases). CDR1 is LNHDA, CDR2 SQIVND, per germline (reference sequence). V was trimmed by 5 bases and J by 4 bases, leaving 14 bases between them. The CDR3 has 14 amino acids. CDR3 sequence (DNA): TGTGCCAGTAGTTGGGGGGGCCAGCTCTATGGCTACACCTTC. Amino acid sequence: CASSWGGQLYGYTF.

The J gene is TRBJ1-6, the V gene TRBV5-1; a possible D gene is TRBD1 (5 bases). Trimming removed 0 bases from V and 0 bases from J, with 10 bases in between. This CDR3 region has 17 residues. CDR1 is SGHRS and CDR2 is YFSETQ in the germline V gene. The CDR3, as DNA: TGCGCCAGCAGCTTGGGAGGGGTGGGCTCCTATAATTCACCCCTCCACTTT. Amino acids: CASSLGGVGSYNSPLHF.

This clone was detected only once. The chain is built from TRBV2 and TRBJ2-3; D is ambiguous. CDR1 is SNHLY, CDR2 FYNNEI, per germline. The CDR3 totals 12 residues. The ends were cut back, 8 bases at V and 3 bases at J, with 9 bases in the middle. The CDR3 sequence is CASRLITDTQYF. CDR3 DNA sequence: TGTGCCAGCCGCTTGATTACAGATACGCAGTATTTT.

In the case of this clone: Other nucleotide sequences in the sample specify the same CDR3. CDR3 in DNA: TGTGCCAGCAGCTTAAGGGGGAACACTGAAGCTTTCTTT. Protein: CASSLRGNTEAFF. This rearrangement joins TRBV7-6 to TRBJ1-1; D is possibly TRBD1 (5 bases). The CDR3 length is 13 residues. V was clipped by 2 bases and J by 1 base, with 5 bases between them. Germline V gives CDR1 SGHVS, CDR2 FNYEAQ.

V gene TRBV15 combines with J gene TRBJ1-2, with a possible D match to TRBD1 (6 bases). The CDR3 extends over 16 amino acids. Trimming took off 4 bases at V and 2 bases at J, with 17 bases between the two ends. CDR1 is LNHNV, CDR2 YYDKDF, per germline (reference sequence). The CDR3 region has the DNA TGTGCCACCAGCAAAAGACAGGCGTTAGCCAACTATGGCTACACCTTC. Translated, it gives CATSKRQALANYGYTF.

This clone occurred a few times. This sequence joins TRBV7-3 and TRBJ2-7, with TRBD2 matching over 7 bases. The CDR3 is 15 amino acids. Losses at the gene ends were 2 bases for V and 0 bases for J; bases not matched to a gene: 4. The germline V gene encodes CDR1 SGHTA and CDR2 FQGTGA. CDR3 sequence reads: CASSLSGGSSYEQYF. The CDR3 DNA sequence: TGTGCCAGCAGCTTATCTGGCGGGAGCTCCTACGAGCAGTACTTC. Filled out from reference TRBV7-3 and TRBJ2-7, the complete variable domain reads GAGVSQTPSNKVTEKGKYVELRCDPISGHTALYWYRQSLGQGPEFLIYFQGTGAADDSGLPNDRFFAVRPEGSVSTLKIQRTERGDSAVYLCASSLSGGSSYEQYFGPGTRLTVT.

The CDR3 DNA follows: TGTGCCTGCTCGTGGGACAAAAACATTCAGTACTTC. Its protein product is CACSWDKNIQYF. The chain employs TRBV30 and TRBJ2-4; D is unclear. V dropped 6 bases and J dropped 3 bases, with 9 bases sitting between them. Germline V gives CDR1 GTSNPN, CDR2 SVGIG (reference sequence). The CDR3 runs 12 residues.

This chain uses TRBV18 with TRBJ2-7; a possible D gene is TRBD1 (6 bases). Germline V gene sequence: CDR1 KGHSH, CDR2 LQKENI. There are 13 residues in the CDR3. The V gene lost 3 bases and the J gene lost 1 base, with 7 bases spanning the gap. This CDR3 is CASSPGTSYEQYF. CDR3 sequence (DNA): TGTGCCAGCTCACCCGGGACATCCTACGAGCAGTACTTC.

This clone was detected a few times. V usage is TRBV30 and J usage is TRBJ2-2, with D uncertain. Trimming removed 1 base at V and 3 bases at J, with 9 bases between. The germline CDR1 and CDR2 sequences are GTSNPN and SVGIG (reference sequence). This CDR3 spans 14 amino acids. The CDR3 sequence is CAWSGVAHTGELFF. As DNA, the CDR3 is TGTGCCTGGAGTGGGGTAGCCCACACCGGGGAGCTGTTTTTT.

The chain has TRBV5-1 and TRBJ2-7, with TRBD2 matching 8 bases. The J segment lost 6 bases and the V segment lost 2 bases, leaving 4 bases of the junction unmatched. The V gene's germline CDR1 is SGHRS and CDR2 YFSETQ. The CDR3 sequence is 13 residues long. CDR3 bases: TGCGCCAGCAGCTTAGACAGCGGGGGCGAGCAGTACTTC. Translated: CASSLDSGGEQYF.

The CDR3 sequence is CASSPGTGLGSTDQPQHF. CDR3 DNA sequence: TGTGCCAGCAGTCCGGGGACAGGGTTGGGTAGTACGGATCAGCCCCAGCATTTT. The genes are TRBV28 and TRBJ1-5; 9 bases agree with TRBD1. Germline CDR1 MDHEN, CDR2 SYDVKM. The CDR3 extends over 18 amino acids. Losses at the gene ends were 5 bases for V and 5 bases for J; bases not matched to a gene: 16.

The chain recombines TRBV19 with TRBJ1-1; D not certain. Per germline, CDR1 LNHDA and CDR2 SQIVND (reference sequence). Trimming took 10 bases from V and 1 from J, leaving 16 bases between them. The CDR3 contains 14 residues. The CDR3 DNA is TGTGCCACCTCAAAAGGCTGGGGGAACACTGAAGCTTTCTTT. Translated, it gives CATSKGWGNTEAFF.